This record covers a single TCR beta chain. The source of the sample is a study of T cell changes during pregnancy in multiple sclerosis. Produced via immunoSEQ multiplex PCR; TCRdb's table is partial and in-frame only. The sample includes tens of thousands of clones, approximately 91% seen only once; the top ten take 1.5% to 2%. Trimming removed 6 bases from V and 3 bases from J; junction bases left unmatched: 2. CDR1 is MNHNS and CDR2 is SASEGT in the germline V gene. This CDR3 spans 13 amino acids. The TCR was taken from a female donor with multiple sclerosis, enrolled in a pregnancy study. The chain carries TRBV6-1 and TRBJ1-1; TRBD1 agrees at 9 bases. Sequencing used peripheral blood, obtained in the first trimester of pregnancy. The CDR3, as DNA: TGTGCCAGCAGGCGACAGGGGGACACTGAAGCTTTCTTT. Protein product: CASRRQGDTEAFF.